A single T cell receptor beta chain is shown here with its context. Using immunoSEQ multiplex PCR, the repertoire was profiled, and TCRdb retains in-frame clones only, with some absent. The sample yields 350,000 to 450,000 clones, roughly 90% seen once. Treatment reported: about 20 received Ad26.COV2.S at low or high dose, single or two shots; several received placebo; per-sample allocation not given. All samples were drawn on day 63, counting from the first vaccine or placebo injection. The vaccine delivered Wuhan-strain SARS-CoV-2 spike through an Ad26 vector. CDR1 and CDR2 from the germline V gene are SGHTA and FQGNSA. Deletions cut 5 bases from V and 6 bases from J, with 13 bases between. The CDR3 is 14 residues long. This sample was taken from a study of Ad26.COV2.S vaccination and SARS-CoV-2 variants. Study background: Among those in the COV1001 Ad26.COV2.S trial arm was the donor. Administration of Ad26.COV2.S was intramuscular, either once or twice 56 days apart.

The sequencing here drew on peripheral blood, taken in a trial of Ad26.COV2.S vaccine versus placebo. This clonotype originated in a person between 18 and 59 years old who received the Ad26.COV2.S COVID-19 vaccine or a placebo. The chain combines TRBV7-2 with TRBJ1-4; D call uncertain. The CDR3 reads CASSIVTMDEKLFF. The CDR3 nucleotides read TGTGCCAGCAGCATCGTCACAATGGATGAAAAACTGTTTTTT.